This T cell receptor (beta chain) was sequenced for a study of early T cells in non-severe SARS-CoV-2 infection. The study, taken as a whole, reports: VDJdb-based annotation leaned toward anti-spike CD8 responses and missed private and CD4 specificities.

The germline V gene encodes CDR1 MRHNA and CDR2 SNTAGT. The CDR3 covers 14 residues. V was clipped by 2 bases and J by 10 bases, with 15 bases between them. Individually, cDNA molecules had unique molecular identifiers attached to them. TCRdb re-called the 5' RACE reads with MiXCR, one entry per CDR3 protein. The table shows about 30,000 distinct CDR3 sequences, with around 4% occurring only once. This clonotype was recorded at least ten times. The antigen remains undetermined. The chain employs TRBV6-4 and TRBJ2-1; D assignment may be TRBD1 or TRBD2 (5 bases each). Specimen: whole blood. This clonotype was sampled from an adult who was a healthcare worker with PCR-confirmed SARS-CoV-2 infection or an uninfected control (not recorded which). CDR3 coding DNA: TGTGCCAGCAGTGACGAGTCCGAGGGGCAGGAGCAGTTCTTC. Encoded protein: CASSDESEGQEQFF.